A selection of T cell receptor beta chains follows, all from one sample in a study of shared clonotypes between healthy human individuals. The data were produced by immunoSEQ multiplex PCR, yet TCRdb's version contains in-frame clones alone and is incomplete. The table has about 800,000 clones, about 96% seen once. Sequenced sample: naive CD8+ T cells sorted from blood. The receptors derive from a man aged 30 to 39 in good health. Each CDR3 is given with its conserved first and last residue. The D gene is left open where the match is weak. Only part of the rows carry a size: once, few, many, or a class if the clone is expanded.

v_gene,d_gene,j_gene,abundance,CDR3aa,CDR3nt
TRBV5-1,TRBD2,TRBJ2-5,NA,CASSPRGGSGETQYF,TGCGCCAGCAGCCCCCGCGGGGGGTCCGGGGAGACCCAGTACTTC
TRBV10-1,NA,TRBJ2-7,NA,CASSEAGSSYEQYF,TGCGCCAGCAGTGAGGCGGGAAGCTCCTACGAGCAGTACTTC
TRBV28,NA,TRBJ2-1,NA,CASTPRERSYNEQFF,TGTGCCAGCACCCCCCGGGAGAGGTCCTACAATGAGCAGTTCTTC
TRBV6-6,NA,TRBJ2-7,NA,CASSPGPTYEQYF,TGTGCCAGCAGTCCGGGGCCTACCTACGAGCAGTACTTC
TRBV13,TRBD2,TRBJ2-7,NA,CASSLGLLAGTPYEQYF,TGTGCCAGCAGCTTAGGCCTCCTAGCGGGGACCCCCTACGAGCAGTACTTC
TRBV6-5,TRBD2,TRBJ2-7,NA,CASSYESSGSYEQYF,TGTGCCAGCAGTTACGAGTCTAGCGGGAGCTACGAGCAGTACTTC
TRBV7-2,NA,TRBJ2-7,NA,CASSLVQDYEQYF,TGTGCCAGCAGCTTAGTCCAGGACTACGAGCAGTACTTC
TRBV5-1,NA,TRBJ2-7,NA,CASSFVTAYEQYF,TGCGCCAGCAGCTTTGTTACAGCATACGAGCAGTACTTC
TRBV5-1,TRBD2,TRBJ2-1,NA,CASSEQPGTSRPFF,TGCGCCAGCAGCGAACAACCCGGGACTAGTCGCCCGTTCTTC
TRBV6-5,TRBD1,TRBJ1-1,NA,CASSRTGETEAFF,TGTGCCAGCAGTCGTACAGGGGAAACTGAAGCTTTCTTT
TRBV7-9,NA,TRBJ2-3,NA,CASSPMGSDTQYF,TGTGCCAGCAGCCCCATGGGATCAGATACGCAGTATTTT
TRBV27,NA,TRBJ2-7,NA,CASSLLRDSYEQYF,TGTGCCAGCAGTTTATTACGCGACTCCTACGAGCAGTACTTC
TRBV7-8,TRBD1,TRBJ2-7,NA,CASSLVGDRSPYEQYF,TGTGCCAGCAGCTTAGTCGGGGACAGGTCGCCGTACGAGCAGTACTTC
TRBV10-3,TRBD2,TRBJ2-1,NA,CAISEMTSGMTSYNEQFF,TGTGCCATCAGTGAGATGACTAGCGGGATGACTTCCTACAATGAGCAGTTCTTC
TRBV5-1,NA,TRBJ1-3,NA,CASSLAQGNTIYF,TGCGCCAGCAGCTTGGCCCAGGGAAACACCATATATTTT
TRBV29-1,TRBD2,TRBJ2-1,NA,CSVLGDVLAGVFNEQFF,TGCAGCGTTCTAGGGGATGTCCTAGCGGGAGTTTTTAATGAGCAGTTCTTC
TRBV27,NA,TRBJ1-5,few,CASSTYSNQPQHF,TGTGCCAGCAGCACTTATAGCAATCAGCCCCAGCATTTT
TRBV4-1,NA,TRBJ1-3,NA,CASSQHGIISGNTIYF,TGCGCCAGCAGCCAACACGGGATAATCTCTGGAAACACCATATATTTT
TRBV7-9,TRBD1,TRBJ2-7,NA,CASSLRRQRQGIFFYEQYF,TGTGCCAGCAGCTTAAGGCGCCAGCGACAGGGGATTTTCTTCTACGAGCAGTACTTC
TRBV11-3,NA,TRBJ2-1,NA,CASSFLLLGGRCTYNEQFF,TGTGCCAGCAGCTTTCTTCTCCTCGGAGGTAGGTGCACCTACAATGAGCAGTTCTTC
TRBV29-1,NA,TRBJ1-1,NA,CSVDSYTEAFF,TGCAGCGTTGATTCGTACACTGAAGCTTTCTTT
TRBV5-5,TRBD1,TRBJ2-7,NA,CASSLVPDRVGEQYF,TGTGCCAGCAGCTTGGTACCCGACAGGGTCGGAGAGCAGTACTTC
TRBV19,TRBD2,TRBJ2-1,NA,CASSQAGVEPYNEQFF,TGTGCCAGTAGTCAAGCGGGAGTGGAGCCCTACAATGAGCAGTTCTTC
TRBV27,TRBD2,TRBJ2-7,NA,CASSPPLLAGGIYEQYF,TGTGCCAGCAGTCCCCCCTTGCTAGCGGGAGGGATCTACGAGCAGTACTTC
TRBV7-9,TRBD1,TRBJ1-4,NA,CASSLGDRDRNEKLFF,TGTGCCAGCAGCTTAGGGGACAGGGATCGTAATGAAAAACTGTTTTTT
TRBV11-2,NA,TRBJ2-7,NA,CASTIGGTIYEQYF,TGTGCCAGCACCATTGGGGGCACAATCTACGAGCAGTACTTC
TRBV5-4,NA,TRBJ2-2,NA,CASSFFDTGELFF,TGTGCCAGCAGCTTTTTCGACACCGGGGAGCTGTTTTTT
TRBV6-5,NA,TRBJ2-3,NA,CASSSEHGQSPDTQYF,TGTGCCAGCAGTTCCGAGCACGGCCAAAGCCCAGATACGCAGTATTTT
TRBV29-1,TRBD1,TRBJ2-2,NA,CSATGVNTGELFF,TGCAGCGCCACAGGGGTGAACACCGGGGAGCTGTTTTTT
TRBV7-2,NA,TRBJ2-1,NA,CASSPDGVDEQFF,TGTGCCAGCAGCCCGGACGGGGTTGATGAGCAGTTCTTC
TRBV7-8,NA,TRBJ2-6,once,CASSLWQVIYSGANVLTF,TGTGCCAGCAGCTTATGGCAGGTTATTTACTCTGGGGCCAACGTCCTGACTTTC
TRBV27,TRBD1,TRBJ1-1,NA,CASRAGGMGTEAFF,TGTGCCAGCAGGGCAGGGGGTATGGGCACTGAAGCTTTCTTT
TRBV6-6,NA,TRBJ2-7,NA,CASIQGRAGDYEQYF,TGTGCCAGCATCCAGGGGCGGGCAGGGGACTACGAGCAGTACTTC
TRBV4-1,NA,TRBJ2-3,NA,CASSHPGSMSTDTQYF,TGCGCCAGCAGCCACCCCGGGAGTATGAGCACAGATACGCAGTATTTT
TRBV30,NA,TRBJ1-1,NA,CAWSLTKVTEAFF,TGTGCCTGGAGTCTGACAAAGGTCACTGAAGCTTTCTTT
TRBV27,NA,TRBJ2-1,NA,CASSLSGDLQFF,TGTGCCAGCAGCCTCTCAGGGGATTTGCAGTTCTTC
TRBV9,TRBD1,TRBJ1-2,once,CASSVVPDRIIGYTF,TGTGCCAGCAGCGTCGTACCGGACAGGATTATAGGCTACACCTTC
TRBV11-3,NA,TRBJ2-1,NA,CASSGLAPEQFF,TGTGCCAGCAGCGGTCTAGCCCCTGAGCAGTTCTTC
TRBV7-9,NA,TRBJ2-3,NA,CASSLDTNRDTQYF,TGTGCCAGCAGCTTAGATACCAACAGAGATACGCAGTATTTT
TRBV19,TRBD1,TRBJ1-5,NA,CASTVGQAPYSNQPQHF,TGTGCCAGTACCGTCGGACAGGCGCCTTATAGCAATCAGCCCCAGCATTTT
TRBV6-6,NA,TRBJ2-7,once,CASVSRENYEQYF,TGTGCCAGCGTTTCCAGGGAAAACTACGAGCAGTACTTC
TRBV4-1,NA,TRBJ2-1,NA,CASSQDPGVSNEQFF,TGCGCCAGCAGCCAAGACCCCGGGGTTAGCAATGAGCAGTTCTTC
TRBV6-5,TRBD2,TRBJ2-5,NA,CASSYWGGNQETQYF,TGTGCCAGCAGTTACTGGGGAGGGAACCAAGAGACCCAGTACTTC
TRBV6-1,NA,TRBJ2-5,NA,CASRRDGQRETQYF,TGTGCCAGCCGTCGGGACGGGCAGCGGGAGACCCAGTACTTC
TRBV5-1,TRBD1,TRBJ2-3,NA,CASSWTGGHTDTQYF,TGCGCCAGCAGCTGGACAGGGGGCCACACAGATACGCAGTATTTT
TRBV7-9,NA,TRBJ2-7,once,CASSLGPGGLYEQYF,TGTGCCAGCAGCTTAGGGCCAGGGGGACTATACGAGCAGTACTTC
TRBV7-2,NA,TRBJ2-7,NA,CASSLVPGREQYF,TGTGCCAGCAGCTTAGTCCCGGGACGAGAGCAGTACTTC
TRBV6-1,NA,TRBJ1-1,NA,CASSPPLGNTEAFF,TGTGCCAGCAGCCCTCCCCTAGGGAACACTGAAGCTTTCTTT